One sample yielded the 5 T cell receptor beta chains listed below, sequenced in a study of control samples from healthy donors and cancer patients. Measured with immunoSEQ multiplex PCR; TCRdb has only the in-frame clones, and not every one. The table shows about 150,000 clones, with over 85% occurring only once. Sample: blood. Every receptor here comes from a man younger than 30 in good health.

The chain is built from TRBV30 and TRBJ2-7; tentative D call: TRBD2 (5 bases). There are 14 residues in the CDR3. In germline, CDR1 is GTSNPN, CDR2 SVGIG (reference sequence). With 2 bases removed from V and 2 bases from J, the gap between germline ends came to 13 bases. The CDR3 nucleotides are TGTGCCTGGAGTATAGGAGGCCCAACCTACGAGCAGTACTTC. Protein: CAWSIGGPTYEQYF.

The CDR3 loop reads CASRRRTGAGELFF. CDR3 sequence (DNA): TGTGCCAGCAGGAGACGGACAGGGGCCGGGGAGCTGTTTTTT. The chain joins TRBV2 to TRBJ2-2; 9 positions agree with TRBD1. The CDR3 is 14 amino acids. Trimming cost V 6 bases and J 6 bases; bases outside gene matches: 5. CDR1 SNHLY and CDR2 FYNNEI come from the germline V gene.

CDR3 DNA sequence: TGTGCCAGCAGCTTAGATCCCTCGAGGCATGAGCAGTTCTTC. This translates into CASSLDPSRHEQFF. This chain links TRBV11-3 with TRBJ2-1; no clear D gene. This CDR3 has 14 amino acids. V was clipped by 0 bases and J by 8 bases, with 11 bases between them. In germline, CDR1 is SGHNT, CDR2 YENEEA.

This sequence joins TRBV23-1 and TRBJ2-3, with D possibly matching TRBD1 (5 bases). TRBV23-1 is reported as an ORF; its role is uncertain. The CDR3 consists of 16 residues. V lost 1 base and J 2 bases, leaving 13 bases between the germline ends. In nucleotides, the CDR3 is TGCGCCAGCAGTCAATGGCCAGGGTGCAACACAGATACGCAGTATTTT. Amino acid sequence: CASSQWPGCNTDTQYF.

V is TRBV27 and J is TRBJ1-4; tentatively, D is TRBD1 (5 bases). V shed 5 bases and J shed 0 bases, with 7 bases lying between them. Germline CDR1 and CDR2: MNHEY and SMNVEV (reference sequence). The CDR3 runs to 14 residues. The CDR3 sequence is CASSLTATNEKLFF. DNA for the CDR3: TGTGCCAGCAGTCTGACAGCAACTAATGAAAAACTGTTTTTT.